Sequencing of this T cell receptor (beta chain) was carried out in a study of blood T cell repertoires in COVID-19. Study-level background: The United States, Italy and Spain provided the acute and convalescent COVID-19 samples. Sample material is recorded as cDNA or gDNA derived from T cells, B-cell-depleted T cells, or PBMCs.

The CDR3 sequence is 14 residues long. The germline CDR1 and CDR2 sequences are SGHVS and FQNEAQ. The V gene lost 5 bases and the J gene lost 3 bases, with 14 bases spanning the gap. In the authors' workflow: Amplification of reference gene primers was used by the study to estimate nucleated cell counts. Data came from immunoSEQ multiplex PCR; TCRdb stores just in-frame clones and leaves some out. The DNA was the basis for D and trimming; V, J and clone size are from that table. The sample yields fewer than 85,000 clones, approximately 78% seen once. The chain joins TRBV7-8 to TRBJ2-7; perhaps TRBD2 as D (5 bases). Material for sequencing was peripheral blood. This TCR was recovered from a woman older than 75 with active or convalescent COVID-19. The CDR3 loop reads CASSGRTGYYEQYF. In DNA, the CDR3 is TGTGCCAGCAGCGGACGGACTGGCTACTACGAGCAGTACTTC. Combining the CDR3 with reference TRBV7-8 and TRBJ2-7 gives the whole variable domain GAGVSQSPRYKVAKRGQDVALRCDPISGHVSLFWYQQALGQGPEFLTYFQNEAQLDKSGLPSDRFFAERPEGSVSTLKIQRTQQEDSAVYLCASSGRTGYYEQYFGPGTRLTVT.